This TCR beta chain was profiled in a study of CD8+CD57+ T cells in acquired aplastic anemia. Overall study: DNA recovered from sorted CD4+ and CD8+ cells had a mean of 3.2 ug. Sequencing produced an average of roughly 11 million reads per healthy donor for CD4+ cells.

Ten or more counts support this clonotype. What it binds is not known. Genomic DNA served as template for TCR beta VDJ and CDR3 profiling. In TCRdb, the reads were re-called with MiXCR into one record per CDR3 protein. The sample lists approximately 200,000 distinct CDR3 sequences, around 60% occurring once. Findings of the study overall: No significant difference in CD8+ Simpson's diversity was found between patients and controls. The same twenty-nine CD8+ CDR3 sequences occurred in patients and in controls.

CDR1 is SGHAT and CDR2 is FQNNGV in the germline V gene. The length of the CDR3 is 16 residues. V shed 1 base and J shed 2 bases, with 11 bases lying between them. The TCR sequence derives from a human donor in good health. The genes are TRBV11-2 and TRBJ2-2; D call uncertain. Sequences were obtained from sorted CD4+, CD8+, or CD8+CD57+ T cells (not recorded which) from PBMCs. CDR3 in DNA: TGTGCCAGCAGCTTAGGTGGCGGAGAAAACACCGGGGAGCTGTTTTTT. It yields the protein CASSLGGGENTGELFF. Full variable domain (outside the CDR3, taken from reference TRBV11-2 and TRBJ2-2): EAGVAQSPRYKIIEKRQSVAFWCNPISGHATLYWYQQILGQGPKLLIQFQNNGVVDDSQLPKDRFSAERLKGVDSTLKIQPAKLEDSAVYLCASSLGGGENTGELFFGEGSRLTVL.